This is a list of T cell receptor beta chains from one sample in a study of T-cell reconstitution after alpha-beta-depleted transplantation in children. TCRdb re-called the PCR reads through MiXCR, storing one row per CDR3 protein. Here the sample spans roughly 150,000 distinct CDR3 sequences, roughly 11% being singletons. Sequencing was performed on PBMCs, taken before TCRalphabeta/CD19-depleted stem cell transplant. The receptors stem from a boy between 2 and 10 years old with acute myeloid leukemia, due to receive a stem cell transplant. Each CDR3 is given with its conserved first and last residue. Each record gives: V gene, J gene, D gene, clone size, CDR3 protein, CDR3 DNA. D genes are given only for firm matches. Size tells how often a clone was seen (once, few, many) or the class of an expanded clone, and some rows leave it out.

TRBV27	TRBJ1-1	-	many	CASSLSVPEGGTEAFF	TGTGCCAGCAGTTTATCGGTGCCTGAAGGCGGGACTGAAGCTTTCTTT
TRBV7-9	TRBJ1-1	-	many	CASIPPGAMNTEAFF	TGTGCCAGCATCCCCCCAGGGGCTATGAACACTGAAGCTTTCTTT
TRBV21-1	TRBJ2-1	-	many	CASSTPTPFEQFF	TGTGCCAGCAGCACCCCCACTCCCTTTGAGCAGTTCTTC
TRBV5-1	TRBJ2-3	-	many	CASSFRDGDTQYF	TGCGCCAGCAGCTTCCGGGACGGCGATACGCAGTATTTT
TRBV6-6	TRBJ1-5	-	many	CASSYEADQPQHF	TGTGCCAGCAGTTACGAGGCTGATCAGCCCCAGCATTTT
TRBV5-1	TRBJ1-3	-	many	CASKVSSGNTIYF	TGCGCCAGCAAGGTGTCCTCTGGAAACACCATATATTTT
TRBV7-8	TRBJ2-3	-	many	CASSLNPFRDTQYF	TGTGCCAGCAGCTTAAACCCTTTCAGGGATACGCAGTATTTT
TRBV4-1	TRBJ1-5	-	-	CASSQMGNSNQPQHF	TGCGCCAGCAGCCAGATGGGAAATAGCAATCAGCCCCAGCATTTT
TRBV2	TRBJ1-4	-	many	CASSGGAEEKLFF	TGTGCCAGCAGTGGGGGGGCAGAGGAAAAACTGTTTTTT
TRBV20-1	TRBJ2-1	TRBD2	many	CSARIAGGTEQFF	TGCAGTGCTAGAATTGCGGGGGGGACTGAGCAGTTCTTC
TRBV3-1	TRBJ1-1	TRBD1	many	CASSQVRVQGSNPAGTEAFF	TGTGCCAGCAGCCAAGTCAGAGTACAGGGGAGTAATCCGGCAGGCACTGAAGCTTTCTTT
TRBV9	TRBJ1-1	-	many	CASSPGLMNTEAFF	TGTGCCAGCAGCCCGGGACTCATGAACACTGAAGCTTTCTTT
TRBV9	TRBJ2-1	TRBD1	many	CASSVVDRASEQFF	TGTGCCAGCAGCGTAGTGGACAGGGCTAGTGAGCAGTTCTTC
TRBV4-2	TRBJ2-7	-	many	CASSQGLRSSYEQYF	TGTGCCAGCAGCCAAGGTCTCAGGTCCTCCTACGAGCAGTACTTC
TRBV6-5	TRBJ2-5	-	many	CASSYSSGWETQYF	TGTGCCAGCAGTTACTCTTCGGGTTGGGAGACCCAGTACTTC
TRBV7-9	TRBJ2-5	-	many	CASSSRGGETQYF	TGTGCCAGCAGCTCCAGGGGGGGAGAGACCCAGTACTTC
TRBV18	TRBJ2-5	-	many	CASSPPPQETQYF	TGTGCCAGCTCACCACCGCCCCAAGAGACCCAGTACTTC
TRBV7-3	TRBJ2-3	-	once	CASSLGLQTDTQYF	TGTGCCAGCAGCTTAGGCCTCCAGACAGATACGCAGTATTTT
TRBV9	TRBJ2-1	TRBD1	many	CASSATLNRGWDEQFF	TGTGCCAGCAGCGCCACTTTAAACAGGGGTTGGGATGAGCAGTTCTTC
TRBV20-1	TRBJ2-7	TRBD2	many	CSAPTTSGRRYEQYF	TGCAGTGCCCCTACTACTAGCGGGAGACGTTACGAGCAGTACTTC
TRBV10-2	TRBJ1-6	-	many	CASSGRGARSPLHF	TGCGCCAGCTCGGGTCGGGGGGCTAGGTCACCCCTCCACTTT
TRBV7-3	TRBJ2-3	TRBD2	-	CASSLTSTPRPDTQYF	TGTGCCAGCAGCTTGACTAGCACACCTCGTCCAGATACGCAGTATTTT
TRBV7-9	TRBJ2-6	TRBD1	many	CASPVPGQGTGANVLTF	TGTGCCAGCCCGGTGCCGGGACAGGGAACTGGGGCCAACGTCCTGACTTTC
TRBV2	TRBJ2-7	-	-	CASKHEMGRAYEQYF	TGTGCCAGCAAACACGAGATGGGCAGGGCCTACGAGCAGTACTTC
TRBV29-1	TRBJ2-5	TRBD2	many	CSVGRNRLAGGQETQYF	TGCAGCGTTGGTCGGAACCGACTAGCGGGGGGCCAAGAGACCCAGTACTTC
TRBV6-5	TRBJ1-5	-	many	CASSSSGAGEVGQPQHF	TGTGCCAGCAGCTCATCCGGGGCAGGGGAGGTAGGTCAGCCCCAGCATTTT
TRBV20-1	TRBJ1-1	TRBD1	many	CSAKLDRDTEAFF	TGCAGTGCTAAGTTAGACAGGGACACTGAAGCTTTCTTT
TRBV5-1	TRBJ2-7	TRBD1	many	CASSPTTGGGEQYF	TGCGCCAGCAGCCCGACCACAGGGGGCGGCGAGCAGTACTTC
TRBV12-3/TRBV12-4	TRBJ1-5	TRBD1	many	CASTFRDKGARQPQHF	TGTGCCAGCACTTTCAGGGACAAGGGGGCCAGACAGCCCCAGCATTTT
TRBV5-1	TRBJ2-3	TRBD2	many	CASGTSGGDTQYF	TGCGCCAGCGGGACTAGCGGGGGGGATACGCAGTATTTT
TRBV29-1	TRBJ2-6	TRBD1	many	CSVGTGGAGANVLTF	TGCAGCGTCGGGACAGGGGGCGCTGGGGCCAACGTCCTGACTTTC
TRBV5-6	TRBJ1-2	TRBD1	many	CASSSTRSIGQGPRGYTF	TGTGCCAGCAGCTCCACGAGAAGTATCGGACAGGGACCTCGGGGCTACACCTTC
TRBV5-1	TRBJ2-2	TRBD2	many	CASSLRLAGNTGELFF	TGCGCCAGCAGCTTGCGTCTAGCGGGGAACACCGGGGAGCTGTTTTTT
TRBV12-3/TRBV12-4	TRBJ2-2	-	many	CASSEGKPTGELFF	TGTGCCAGCAGCGAAGGGAAACCCACCGGGGAGCTGTTTTTT
TRBV5-1	TRBJ2-1	TRBD2	many	CASTRTSGSPSYNEQFF	TGCGCCAGCACCCGGACTAGCGGGAGTCCCTCCTACAATGAGCAGTTCTTC
TRBV7-2	TRBJ2-3	-	many	CASSPDALRTDTQYF	TGTGCCAGCAGCCCAGATGCCCTCCGCACAGATACGCAGTATTTT
TRBV7-9	TRBJ2-2	TRBD1	many	CASSLRTGVNTGELFF	TGTGCCAGCAGCTTAAGGACAGGGGTCAACACCGGGGAGCTGTTTTTT
TRBV29-1	TRBJ2-1	-	many	CSHTGGLYNEQFF	TGCAGCCATACAGGGGGACTATACAATGAGCAGTTCTTC
TRBV4-1	TRBJ2-2	-	many	CASSQGTVAGELFF	TGCGCCAGCAGCCAAGGAACGGTGGCCGGGGAGCTGTTTTTT
TRBV29-1	TRBJ2-5	-	few	CSVRLQGPNYF	TGCAGCGTCCGCCTTCAGGGGCCCAACTACTTC
TRBV7-9	TRBJ2-3	-	many	CASSFLRASTDTQYF	TGTGCCAGCAGCTTCCTACGTGCTAGCACAGATACGCAGTATTTT